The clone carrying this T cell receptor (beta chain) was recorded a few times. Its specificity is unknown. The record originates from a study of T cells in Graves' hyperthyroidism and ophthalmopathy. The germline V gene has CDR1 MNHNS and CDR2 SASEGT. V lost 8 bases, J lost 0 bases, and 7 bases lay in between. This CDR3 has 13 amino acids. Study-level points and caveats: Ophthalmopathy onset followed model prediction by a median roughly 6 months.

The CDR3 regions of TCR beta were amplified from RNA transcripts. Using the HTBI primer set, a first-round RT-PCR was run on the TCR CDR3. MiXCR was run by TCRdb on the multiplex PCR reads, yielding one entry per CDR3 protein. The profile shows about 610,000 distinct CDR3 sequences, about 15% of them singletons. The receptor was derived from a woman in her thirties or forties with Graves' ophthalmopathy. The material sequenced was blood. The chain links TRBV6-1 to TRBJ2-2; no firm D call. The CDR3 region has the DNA TGTGCCAGCCAGAATACGAACACCGGGGAGCTGTTTTTT. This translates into CASQNTNTGELFF.